The rows below give T cell receptor beta chains drawn from one sample of a study of control samples from healthy donors and cancer patients. This table comes from immunoSEQ multiplex PCR, and its TCRdb copy is limited to in-frame clones, with some not included. The profile covers about 150,000 clones, with around 95% appearing a single time and around 5.4% taken by the ten largest. Sample: blood. The receptors come from a man aged 40-50 years in good health. CDR3s include the opening cysteine and the closing phenylalanine or tryptophan. The D gene is left open where the match is weak. Where a row states a size, it is once, few, many or the class of an expanded clone; other rows omit it.

d_gene	abundance	v_gene	j_gene	CDR3nt	CDR3aa
.	.	TRBV5-1	TRBJ2-1	TGCGCCAGCAGTTGGCAGGGGGGTGGCAATGAGCAGTTCTTC	CASSWQGGGNEQFF
TRBD1	.	TRBV2	TRBJ1-4	TGTGCCAGCAAGGCCTACAGGGGGCCTAATGAAAAACTGTTTTTT	CASKAYRGPNEKLFF
.	.	TRBV7-2	TRBJ1-5	TGTGCCAGCAGCTTCTACGGGGACCAGCCCCAGCATTTT	CASSFYGDQPQHF
.	.	TRBV5-5	TRBJ2-1	TGTGCCAGCAGCCCGGGGACCGTTCTCAATGAGCAGTTCTTC	CASSPGTVLNEQFF
.	.	TRBV30	TRBJ2-7	TGTGCCTGGAGTCCGGGGGCAGGGGGATTTGTCGACGAGCAGTACTTC	CAWSPGAGGFVDEQYF
TRBD2	.	TRBV5-4	TRBJ2-3	TGTGCCAGCAGCTTGAGGCCCAGCGGGGGGAGGACAGATACGCAGTATTTT	CASSLRPSGGRTDTQYF
.	.	TRBV28	TRBJ1-2	TGTGCCATCTCGGAGGGGGGGAAGGGCTATGGCTACACCTTC	CAISEGGKGYGYTF
TRBD1	.	TRBV4-2	TRBJ1-5	TGTGCCAGCAGCCTCGGACAGGGAGGTCAGCCCCAGCATTTT	CASSLGQGGQPQHF
TRBD1	once	TRBV6-1	TRBJ2-3	TGTGCCAGCAGTGAAGCGCAACAGGGGGATACGCAGTATTTT	CASSEAQQGDTQYF
.	.	TRBV4-3	TRBJ1-6	TGCGCCAGCAGCCAAGGGCTGGGCGCACCCCTCCACTTT	CASSQGLGAPLHF
.	.	TRBV18	TRBJ1-6	TGTGCCAGCTCACCAATTGGGGACGTACAGAGCTCCTATAATTCACCCCTCCACTTT	CASSPIGDVQSSYNSPLHF
.	.	TRBV12-3/TRBV12-4	TRBJ1-2	TGTGCCAGCAGCCGCAGGGTAGGGGATGGCTACACCTTC	CASSRRVGDGYTF